Each of the 20 T cell receptor beta chains below was sequenced from the same sample in a study of blood T cells in healthy people across ages. Sample-barcoded 5' priming and a J-beta primer mix drove a second PCR of about 6 to 12 cycles. Each CDR3 protein is one row after TCRdb ran MiXCR on the 5' RACE reads. Altogether roughly 650,000 distinct CDR3 sequences are present, approximately 29% being singletons, with the ten largest covering roughly 14%. The sample comprised blood. The receptors originated from a woman older than 75 in good health.

The V and J genes are TRBV28 and TRBJ1-5; 7 positions agree with TRBD1. V trimming: 1 base; J trimming: 7 bases; junction bases outside the gene matches: 4. The CDR3 is 14 residues long. Germline CDR1 reads MDHEN; CDR2 reads SYDVKM. The CDR3 here is CASSLFRGLQPQHF. CDR3 sequence (DNA): TGTGCCAGCAGTTTATTCAGGGGGTTACAGCCCCAGCATTTT.

This clonotype was detected ten times or more. CDR3 bases: TGTGCCAGCAGCCAAAGACCCCTCGGACAGGGGGTGGGCGAGCAGTACTTC. Translation: CASSQRPLGQGVGEQYF. The chain uses TRBV4-2 and TRBJ2-7; 10 nucleotides match TRBD1. Trimming at V came to 2 bases and at J to 6 bases, leaving 13 bases not matched to a gene. Germline-derived CDR1 and CDR2 are LGHNA and YNFKEQ. This CDR3 has 17 residues.

This chain joins TRBV12-3 or TRBV12-4 and TRBJ1-1, with D unclear. V was cut by 4 bases and J by 5 bases, with 17 bases left in between. The CDR3 contains 15 residues. In DNA form, the CDR3 reads TGTGCCAGCAGTTCAGTACTGGGTCTGAGAACTGAAGCTTTCTTT. Encoded protein: CASSSVLGLRTEAFF.

The V and J genes are TRBV7-2 and TRBJ1-1; D unresolved. This CDR3 is built from 14 residues. Germline V gene lookup returns CDR1 SGHTA and CDR2 FQGNSA. Trimming took 7 bases from V and 5 from J, leaving 17 bases between them. The CDR3 sequence is CASISGRTGTEAFF. The CDR3 DNA sequence: TGTGCCAGCATCTCAGGACGGACGGGTACTGAAGCTTTCTTT. The variable domain in full, with the rest retrieved from reference TRBV7-2 and TRBJ1-1, is GAGVSQSPSNKVTEKGKDVELRCDPISGHTALYWYRQSLGQGLEFLIYFQGNSAPDKSGLPSDRFSAERTGGSVSTLTIQRTQQEDSAVYLCASISGRTGTEAFFGQGTRLTVV.

This clonotype was found a few times. The chain recombines TRBV12-5 with TRBJ1-1, with D perhaps matching TRBD1 (5 bases). V was pared by 0 bases and J by 7 bases, with 15 bases between. CDR3 size: 15 residues. CDR1 and CDR2 from the germline V gene are LGHNT and FRNRAP. CDR3 nucleotide sequence: TGTGCTAGTGGTTTGGTAAATTCAGGGAGCGGTGAAGCTTTCTTT. Encoded protein: CASGLVNSGSGEAFF.

In this sample, this clonotype turned up many times. The chain links TRBV5-1 to TRBJ2-5; TRBD2 aligns across 11 bases. The germline CDR1 and CDR2 sequences are SGHRS and YFSETQ. Trimming took 0 bases from V and 2 from J; bases not matched to a gene: 6. This CDR3 has 17 residues. CDR3 sequence: CASSLGLAGGRQETQYF. CDR3 bases: TGCGCCAGCAGCTTGGGGCTAGCGGGGGGACGGCAAGAGACCCAGTACTTC.

For this clonotype: This may be a read error, as it is one base from a much larger clone. The chain's CDR3 is CASRVVRSGGGYEQFF. The CDR3, as DNA: TGTGCCAGCAGGGTGGTCCGGAGCGGGGGGGGCTATGAGCAGTTCTTC. V is TRBV3-1 and J is TRBJ2-1; 10 nucleotides line up with TRBD2. V dropped 6 bases and J dropped 8; count of bases not matched to a gene: 13. Germline V CDR1 and CDR2: LGHDT, YNNKEL (reference sequence). The CDR3 runs 16 residues.

The J gene is TRBJ2-3, the V gene TRBV20-1, with 8 bases fitting TRBD2. CDR1 is DFQATT and CDR2 is SNEGSKA in the germline V gene (reference sequence). The CDR3 sequence is 18 residues long. V lost 3 bases to trimming and J lost 1 base; unmatched junction nucleotides: 15. In DNA, the CDR3 is TGCAGTGCTAGTAGAGCGGGGGACCCCACCTTAGGCACAGATACGCAGTATTTT. Translated: CSASRAGDPTLGTDTQYF.

In this sample, this clonotype turned up many times. The J gene is TRBJ2-5, the V gene TRBV24-1; 8 bases are a match to TRBD1. This CDR3 comprises 15 residues. CDR1 KGHDR and CDR2 SFDVKD come from the germline V gene. V was clipped by 4 bases and J by 1 base; unmatched bases: 4. As DNA, the CDR3 is TGTGCCACCAGTGACTCCGGGACAGGCCAAGAGACCCAGTACTTC. It yields the protein CATSDSGTGQETQYF.

This clonotype was recorded a few times. The germline gene is not matched at one end of the junction; a read error may be the cause. This sequence joins TRBV12-3 or TRBV12-4 and TRBJ2-7, with 12 bases matching TRBD2. The CDR3 is 14 residues long. CDR3 in DNA: TGTGCCGGCAGCAAGGGACTAGCGGGCTACGAGCAGTACTTC. It encodes CAGSKGLAGYEQYF.

Only one count was recorded for this clonotype. The J gene is TRBJ2-1, the V gene TRBV5-4; TRBD1 aligns across 9 bases. This CDR3 region has 13 residues. Germline assignment: CDR1 SGHNT and CDR2 YYREEE (reference sequence). J gave up 8 bases and V 4 bases, and 4 bases lay outside the gene matches. CDR3 in amino acids: CASSRTGDHEQFF. The CDR3, as DNA: TGTGCCAGCAGCCGGACAGGGGACCATGAGCAGTTCTTC.

In this sample, this clonotype turned up many times. The chain has TRBV6-1 and TRBJ2-7, with D possibly being TRBD1 (5 bases). Gene TRBJ2-5 matches the end of the DNA better, so the J call may be wrong. This CDR3 comprises 13 residues. Germline V gene data show CDR1 as MNHNS and CDR2 as SASEGT. CDR3 residues: CASTPPGFGTQYF. DNA of the CDR3: TGTGCCAGCACCCCGCCAGGGTTTGGGACCCAGTACTTC.

This clonotype appeared many times. Just one base apart from a much larger clone, this may be a read error. The chain combines TRBV10-3 with TRBJ2-5; the match to TRBD1 covers 9 bases. V lost 4 bases and J lost 11; bases outside the gene matches: 11. Germline V gene lookup returns CDR1 ENHRY and CDR2 SYGVKD. CDR3 length: 14 amino acids. CDR3 in amino acids: CAISGEDRGNEQYF. CDR3 nucleotide sequence: TGTGCCATCAGTGGGGAGGACAGGGGCAATGAGCAGTACTTC.

This clonotype was found many times. The gene calls are TRBV20-1 and TRBJ2-7; unclear D gene. Germline V gene sequence: CDR1 DFQATT, CDR2 SNEGSKA (reference sequence). This CDR3 has 13 residues. The V end lost 3 bases, the J end lost 3 bases, and 12 bases lay between the germline ends. The CDR3 spells CSASPSEDYEQYF. CDR3 sequence (DNA): TGCAGTGCTAGTCCCAGCGAAGACTACGAGCAGTACTTC.

V and J are TRBV5-1 and TRBJ2-7, with TRBD2 matching over 7 bases. The tail of the sequence fits TRBJ2-5 better, so the J call may be wrong. The CDR3 loop spans 13 amino acids. Germline CDR1 reads SGHRS; CDR2 reads YFSETQ. As DNA, the CDR3 is TGCGCCAGCACATTGACTAGCCTAGAGACCCAGTACTTC. Translated, it gives CASTLTSLETQYF.

The CDR3 DNA follows: TGTGCCAGCAGCCAGGGACAGGGGATCTCCTACAATGAGCAGTTCTTC. This codes for CASSQGQGISYNEQFF. V gene TRBV11-3 combines with J gene TRBJ2-1; 10 bases are shared with TRBD1. Per germline, CDR1 SGHNT and CDR2 YENEEA. The ends lost 5 bases at V and 0 bases at J; junction bases unmatched: 4. The CDR3 is made up of 16 amino acids.

This clonotype has a count of ten or more. The rearrangement uses TRBV14 and TRBJ2-1, with D tentatively TRBD1 or TRBD2 (5 bases each). Germline-derived CDR1 and CDR2 are SGHDN and FVKESK. Trimming cost V 0 bases and J 9 bases, with 12 bases left between them. The CDR3 is 14 amino acids. DNA for the CDR3: TGTGCCAGCAGCCAAGACTGGGGGTTCGGTGAGCAGTTCTTC. Its translation: CASSQDWGFGEQFF.

In this sample, this clonotype turned up many times. CDR3 sequence (DNA): TGTGCCAGCAGTAGGGACTGGCAGGCCGGGGAGCTGTTTTTT. It codes for CASSRDWQAGELFF. The V call is TRBV6-1, the J call TRBJ2-2; perhaps TRBD2 as D (6 bases). V was pared by 5 bases and J by 6 bases, with 13 bases between. The CDR3 has 14 amino acids. Per germline, CDR1 MNHNS and CDR2 SASEGT.

The rearrangement joins TRBV20-1 to TRBJ2-1; TRBD2 agrees at 9 bases. Trimming took 5 bases from V and 4 from J; bases not matched to a gene: 9. The germline V gene encodes CDR1 DFQATT and CDR2 SNEGSKA (reference sequence). The CDR3 sequence is 15 residues long. CDR3 bases: TGCAGTGCTTCCTTAGCGGGGGCCAGATACAATGAGCAGTTCTTC. Translation: CSASLAGARYNEQFF.

This clonotype was counted only a few times. A read error is possible here, since a much larger clone lies one base away. This chain links TRBV5-1 with TRBJ2-1; D might be TRBD2 (7 bases). The CDR3 covers 17 residues. Germline V CDR1 and CDR2: SGHRS, YFSETQ. V lost 5 bases, J lost 4 bases, and 22 bases lay in between. The CDR3, as DNA: TGCGCCAGCAGTAACGGGGCGGGGGCCGCAGGGTACAATGAGCAGTTCTTC. Protein: CASSNGAGAAGYNEQFF.